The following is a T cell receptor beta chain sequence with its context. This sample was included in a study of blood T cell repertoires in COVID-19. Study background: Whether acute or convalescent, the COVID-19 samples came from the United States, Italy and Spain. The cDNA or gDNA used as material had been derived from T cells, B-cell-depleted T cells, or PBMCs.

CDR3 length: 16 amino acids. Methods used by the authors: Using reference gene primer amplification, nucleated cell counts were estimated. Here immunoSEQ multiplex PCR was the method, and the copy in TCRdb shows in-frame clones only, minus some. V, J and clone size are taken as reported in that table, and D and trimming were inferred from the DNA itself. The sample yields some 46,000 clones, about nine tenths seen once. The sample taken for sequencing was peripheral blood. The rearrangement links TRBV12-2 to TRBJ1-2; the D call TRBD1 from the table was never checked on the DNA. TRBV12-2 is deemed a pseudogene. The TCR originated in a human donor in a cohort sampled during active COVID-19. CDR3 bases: TGTGCAAGTCGCTTAGTCGTGAGAGGGGGCTTCTATGGCTACACCTTC. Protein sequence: CASRLVVRGGFYGYTF.